This T cell receptor beta chain was retrieved from a study of blood T cell repertoires in COVID-19. Original processing methods: Amplification with reference gene primers provided the estimates of nucleated cell counts. Sequencing used immunoSEQ multiplex PCR; TCRdb keeps in-frame clones, though not all of them. V and J calls and clone size are as listed in that table; D and trimming were resolved from the DNA. The table lists about 330,000 clones, 87% of them singletons. CDR3 length: 14 amino acids. V was pared by 7 bases and J by 6 bases, with 5 bases of the junction left unmatched. Germline V lookup: CDR1 SGHRS, CDR2 YFSETQ. Followed over time, Seattle patients had been enrolled while infection was active.

The rearrangement links TRBV5-1 to TRBJ2-1, with TRBD2 matching 12 bases. Sequenced: peripheral blood. The TCR was taken from a man aged 25 to 40 with COVID-19, enrolled during active disease. DNA of the CDR3: TGCGCCAGCCAAACTAGCGGGGGGTTCAATGAGCAGTTCTTC. This translates into CASQTSGGFNEQFF.